Here is one T cell receptor (beta chain) with its context. Its cognate antigen is unknown. cDNA libraries for TRB were generated by 5' RACE incorporating UMI labels. TCRdb re-called the 5' RACE reads and shows each CDR3 protein once, DNA omitted. This repertoire includes 84,000 or so distinct CDR3 sequences. CDR1 SEHNR and CDR2 FQNEAQ come from the germline V gene (reference sequence). CDR3 length: 13 residues. The data were taken from a study of CXCR3-negative and CXCR3-positive naive CD8 T cells. The overall study: The total count of TRB reads reached about 135 million, and each library contributed about 1.5 +/- 0.3 million.

CD45RO-CCR7+CD27+CD95- characterized naive CD8+ T cells. Whole-study findings and limits: Naive subsets displayed similar surface CD5, and TCR strength was inferred from TRB CDR3 properties. Whereas both naive subsets had comparably high diversity, memory CD8+ cells had much lower diversity. Naive cells with CXCR3 showed TRB CDR3s that were more hydrophobic than those in CXCR3-negative naive cells.

The sequenced material came from naive CXCR3+ CD8+ T cells from blood. Subset: CD45RO-CCR7+CD27+CD95- naive CD8+ T cells expressing CXCR3 (TNR3+). The TCR was taken from a human donor in good health. Some clones in this sample may be carry-over from other donors' samples. V usage is TRBV7-9 and J usage is TRBJ1-2; the TCRdb D gene call, TRBD1, has no DNA to confirm it. The CDR3 sequence is CASRGERHYGYTF.